This TCR beta chain was captured in a study of control samples from healthy donors and cancer patients. Here immunoSEQ multiplex PCR was the method, and the copy in TCRdb shows in-frame clones only, minus some. The sample lists 150,000 to 200,000 clones, 91% occurring once. This CDR3 is 12 amino acids long. V was pared by 3 bases and J by 3 bases, with 6 bases between. Sequencing input: blood. This clonotype originated in a woman in her 30s in good health. This sequence joins TRBV12-3 or TRBV12-4 and TRBJ2-7, with D possibly being TRBD1 (5 bases). CDR3 amino acids: CASSLTVYEQYF. DNA for the CDR3: TGTGCCAGCAGTTTGACAGTCTACGAGCAGTACTTC.